The 28 T cell receptor beta chains reported below all come from one sample, sequenced in a study of blood T cells in healthy people across ages. A second roughly 6 to 12 cycle PCR used barcoded and J-beta primers. TCRdb ran MiXCR on the 5' RACE reads and lists one entry per CDR3 protein. The table records fewer than 950,000 distinct CDR3 sequences, under 40% of them present only once. Sequencing input: blood. The receptors come from a man younger than 30 in good health.

This clonotype has a handful of counts. This chain connects TRBV28 to TRBJ2-4, with TRBD1 matching 7 bases. The V and J ends lost 7 bases and 2 bases, in that order; junction bases with no gene match: 11. This CDR3 region has 16 residues. The V gene's germline CDR1 is MDHEN and CDR2 SYDVKM. The DNA of the CDR3 is TGTGCCAGCACCGAGGGGGCAGGGAGCACCAAAAACATTCAGTACTTC. Protein product: CASTEGAGSTKNIQYF. The full variable domain, its missing parts supplied by reference TRBV28 and TRBJ2-4, is DVKVTQSSRYLVKRTGEKVFLECVQDMDHENMFWYRQDPGLGLRLIYFSYDVKMKEKGDIPEGYSVSREKKERFSLILESASTNQTSMYLCASTEGAGSTKNIQYFGAGTRLSVL.

This clonotype was seen a single time. A much bigger clone sits one base away, suggesting this may be a read error. V gene TRBV19 combines with J gene TRBJ2-4, with D perhaps TRBD2 (7 bases). The DNA end favors TRBJ2-1, so the J call may be wrong. The CDR3 consists of 14 residues. Germline V gene data show CDR1 as LNHDA and CDR2 as SQIVND (reference sequence). CDR3 loop: CASSIAGGLGIQFF. DNA of the CDR3: TGTGCCAGTAGTATAGCGGGGGGCCTGGGCATTCAGTTCTTC.

This clonotype was counted only a few times. CDR3 DNA sequence: TGTGCCAGTACCTCACTAGCGGGGGGGTACAATGAGCAGTTCTTC. Protein product: CASTSLAGGYNEQFF. This chain joins TRBV19 and TRBJ2-1, with 13 bases fitting TRBD2. Germline V gene sequence: CDR1 LNHDA, CDR2 SQIVND (reference sequence). This CDR3 spans 15 amino acids. V shed 7 bases, J shed 4 bases, and the junction held 4 bases outside the gene matches.

This clonotype was seen a few times. The V call is TRBV20-1, the J call TRBJ1-5; 7 bases are a match to TRBD1. The germline CDR1 and CDR2 sequences are DFQATT and SNEGSKA (reference sequence). The V segment lost 3 bases and the J segment 3 bases; nucleotides outside the gene matches: 5. The CDR3 has 14 amino acids. CDR3 residues: CSARDTGANQPQHF. In DNA, the CDR3 is TGCAGTGCTAGGGATACAGGGGCCAATCAGCCCCAGCATTTT.

This clonotype appeared once. Since a much larger clone is just one base distant, this may be a read error. The chain has TRBV12-3 or TRBV12-4 and TRBJ2-5; D is ambiguous. The J call is doubtful: the DNA matches TRBJ2-1 better. This CDR3 contains 12 residues. CDR3 sequence (DNA): TGTGCCAGCCGGAAGGGTCAAGAGACCCAGTTCTTC. Its protein product is CASRKGQETQFF.

This clonotype has just a few counts. The chain combines TRBV21-1 with TRBJ1-1. TRBV21-1 is a pseudogene locus. The CDR3 extends over 13 amino acids. CDR3 nucleotide sequence: TGTGCCAGCAGCAAAGCGCGGTCAGATGAAGCTTTCTTT. Translating gives CASSKARSDEAFF.

The rearrangement joins TRBV14 to TRBJ2-1; the match to TRBD2 covers 7 bases. The germline CDR1 and CDR2 sequences are SGHDN and FVKESK. This CDR3 has 16 amino acids. V lost 7 bases, J lost 0 bases, and 9 bases stayed unmatched. The CDR3 sequence is CASTRHPGGSYNEQFF. DNA of the CDR3: TGTGCCAGCACCCGACATCCGGGGGGCTCCTACAATGAGCAGTTCTTC. The full variable domain, completed using reference TRBV14 and TRBJ2-1, is EAGVTQFPSHSVIEKGQTVTLRCDPISGHDNLYWYRRVMGKEIKFLLHFVKESKQDESGMPNNRFLAERTGGTYSTLKVQPAELEDSGVYFCASTRHPGGSYNEQFFGPGTRLTVL.

The chain joins TRBV5-1 to TRBJ2-3, with D possibly being TRBD1 (5 bases). The V end was cut by 4 bases, the J end by 2 bases, with 11 bases between. This CDR3 is built from 14 residues. The germline CDR1 and CDR2 sequences are SGHRS and YFSETQ. CDR3 coding DNA: TGCGCCAGCAGCCGACAGTCCCACACAGATACGCAGTATTTT. Its protein product is CASSRQSHTDTQYF. Variable domain in full (rest from reference TRBV5-1 and TRBJ2-3): KAGVTQTPRYLIKTRGQQVTLSCSPISGHRSVSWYQQTPGQGLQFLFEYFSETQRNKGNFPGRFSGRQFSNSRSEMNVSTLELGDSALYLCASSRQSHTDTQYFGPGTRLTVL.

This clonotype turned up a few times. The rearrangement links TRBV2 to TRBJ1-2; 8 bases align to TRBD1. V lost 6 bases and J lost 8; bases outside the gene matches: 11. The germline V gene encodes CDR1 SNHLY and CDR2 FYNNEI. The CDR3 totals 14 residues. The CDR3 coding sequence is TGTGCCAGCAGGGCCGCCGGGACAGGATTAGGCTACACCTTC. Encoded protein: CASRAAGTGLGYTF.

The V call is TRBV5-1, the J call TRBJ1-1; 7 positions match TRBD1. The CDR3 length is 16 residues. Germline V gives CDR1 SGHRS, CDR2 YFSETQ. V lost 4 bases to trimming and J lost 1 base; unmatched junction nucleotides: 10. The DNA of the CDR3 is TGCGCCAGCAGCACCCCTACCGGGACAGAGAACACTGAAGCTTTCTTT. Translated, it gives CASSTPTGTENTEAFF.

There are a few counts of this clonotype. The chain couples TRBV30 to TRBJ1-4; D uncertain. The CDR3 runs 11 residues. Germline V gene sequence: CDR1 GTSNPN, CDR2 SVGIG (reference sequence). Trimming pared 1 base from V and 8 bases from J, leaving 5 bases between. The CDR3 sequence is CAWSEGEKLFF. The CDR3 DNA reads as TGTGCCTGGAGTGAAGGAGAAAAACTGTTTTTT.

This clonotype came up many times. The rearrangement joins TRBV7-2 to TRBJ2-3; TRBD1 matches at 7 bases. Trimming cost V 5 bases and J 0 bases; bases outside gene matches: 8. From germline, CDR1 is SGHTA and CDR2 FQGNSA. The CDR3 sequence is 16 residues long. The CDR3: CASSLSGQTSTDTQYF. The DNA for the CDR3 is TGTGCCAGCAGCCTGTCGGGACAGACAAGCACAGATACGCAGTATTTT.

This clonotype was observed a few times. CDR3 bases: TGTGCCTGGGAGCCCCCAGCCTCCCTCTACAATGAGCAGTTCTTC. It codes for CAWEPPASLYNEQFF. The chain links TRBV30 to TRBJ2-1; D remains ambiguous. Germline assignment: CDR1 GTSNPN and CDR2 SVGIG (reference sequence). V dropped 5 bases and J dropped 3 bases, with 17 bases sitting between them. The CDR3 is 15 residues long.

This clonotype was seen ten or more times. The J gene is TRBJ2-7, the V gene TRBV27; weak D call: TRBD1 (6 bases). The CDR3 has 17 amino acids. The V gene's germline CDR1 is MNHEY and CDR2 SMNVEV (reference sequence). With 3 bases removed from V and 3 bases from J, the gap between germline ends came to 21 bases. The chain's CDR3 is CASSFRLTGVNYYEQYF. CDR3 DNA: TGTGCCAGCAGTTTCCGTTTGACAGGCGTTAATTACTACGAGCAGTACTTC.

The chain recombines TRBV29-1 with TRBJ1-1; a possible D gene is TRBD1 (6 bases). V lost 4 bases to trimming and J lost 2 bases, with 8 bases between them. Looked up from germline, CDR1 is SQVTM and CDR2 is ANQGSEA. The CDR3 is 12 residues long. CDR3 in DNA: TGCAGCGTTGCAGGGGTTAACACTGAAGCTTTCTTT. This sequence encodes CSVAGVNTEAFF.

This clonotype has only a few counts. This chain connects TRBV18 to TRBJ2-2; possible D gene TRBD2, 6 bases. Germline loops: CDR1 KGHSH, CDR2 LQKENI. The V and J ends lost 3 bases and 4 bases respectively, with 9 bases between them. CDR3 length: 14 amino acids. DNA of the CDR3: TGTGCCAGCTCACCTCAGGGAGGCACCGGGGAGCTGTTTTTT. Amino acids: CASSPQGGTGELFF.

The V and J genes are TRBV16 and TRBJ1-5, with D possibly being TRBD1 (5 bases). Germline loops: CDR1 KGHSY, CDR2 FQNENV. V lost 8 bases to trimming and J lost 5 bases, with 19 bases between them. The CDR3 has 15 amino acids. CDR3 loop: CASSTTDTSYQPQHF. The CDR3 nucleotides are TGTGCCAGCTCAACGACAGATACCTCCTATCAGCCCCAGCATTTT.

V gene TRBV4-1 combines with J gene TRBJ1-1, with D possibly matching TRBD1 (6 bases). Germline V gene data show CDR1 as MGHRA and CDR2 as YSYEKL. Trimming removed 0 bases at V and 4 bases at J, with 18 bases between. The CDR3 contains 17 residues. The CDR3 here is CASSQEFGGGLGTEAFF. The CDR3 coding sequence is TGCGCCAGCAGCCAAGAGTTCGGAGGGGGGCTGGGCACTGAAGCTTTCTTT.

J is TRBJ2-7 and V is TRBV7-3; D is possibly TRBD1 or TRBD2 (5 bases each). V dropped 4 bases and J dropped 3 bases, with 16 bases sitting between them. CDR1 is SGHTA, CDR2 FQGTGA, per germline. The CDR3 has 15 amino acids. The CDR3 DNA is TGTGCCAGCAGCTCCGCAGGGAGTGTCATCTACGAGCAGTACTTC. This translates into CASSSAGSVIYEQYF.

The chain links TRBV20-1 to TRBJ2-1, with D tentatively TRBD1 (6 bases). The germline V gene encodes CDR1 DFQATT and CDR2 SNEGSKA (reference sequence). The CDR3 is 15 amino acids. V gave up 5 bases and J gave up 6 bases, with 20 bases separating them. The CDR3 loop reads CSAAAGTWLSNEQFF. The CDR3 nucleotides read TGCAGTGCTGCAGCCGGGACATGGTTATCCAATGAGCAGTTCTTC.

The rearrangement uses TRBV20-1 and TRBJ2-1, with 12 bases fitting TRBD2. The CDR3 loop spans 15 amino acids. The ends lost 0 bases at V and 4 bases at J; junction bases unmatched: 1. Germline values: CDR1 DFQATT, CDR2 SNEGSKA (reference sequence). The CDR3 bases are TGCAGTGCTAGAGAACTAGCGGGGGGATACAATGAGCAGTTCTTC. Residues: CSARELAGGYNEQFF.

This clonotype was recorded at least ten times. The chain couples TRBV5-1 to TRBJ1-6, with 7 bases that match TRBD1. Trimming cost V 0 bases and J 10 bases; bases outside gene matches: 10. CDR1 and CDR2 (germline): SGHRS, YFSETQ. CDR3 length: 16 amino acids. In DNA, the CDR3 is TGCGCCAGCAGCTTGGCCGGGACAGCCTATGGCTCACCCCTCCACTTT. Translating it yields CASSLAGTAYGSPLHF.

Only a few counts were recorded for this clonotype. The J gene is TRBJ2-4, the V gene TRBV7-9, with 11 bases fitting TRBD2. The CDR3 extends over 18 amino acids. From germline, CDR1 is SEHNR and CDR2 FQNEAQ (reference sequence). Unmatched junction bases numbered 9, after V lost 5 bases and J lost 0 bases. The CDR3 sequence: CASSPPATSGEAKNIQYF. The DNA of the CDR3 is TGTGCCAGCAGCCCTCCCGCGACTAGCGGGGAAGCCAAAAACATTCAGTACTTC.

This clonotype was counted between two and nine times. This chain uses TRBV6-2 or TRBV6-3 with TRBJ2-7, with D hard to call. Trimming took off 6 bases at V and 7 bases at J, with 10 bases between the two ends. Per the germline V gene, CDR1 is MNHEY and CDR2 is SVGEGT. There are 11 residues in the CDR3. The CDR3 nucleotides read TGTGCCAGCAGAAGACCCGGTGAGCAGTACTTC. It yields the protein CASRRPGEQYF.

The chain links TRBV11-2 to TRBJ2-1, with D tentatively TRBD2 (5 bases). CDR1 is SGHAT and CDR2 is FQNNGV in the germline V gene. V was cut by 6 bases and J by 8 bases, with 11 bases left in between. The CDR3 sequence is 12 residues long. The CDR3 loop reads CASRLEGDEQFF. DNA of the CDR3: TGTGCCAGCAGGCTAGAGGGAGATGAGCAGTTCTTC.

This chain links TRBV7-2 with TRBJ2-4, with 8 nucleotides matching TRBD2. The CDR3 covers 15 residues. V shed 3 bases and J 13 bases; nucleotides not matched to a gene: 14. The germline CDR1 and CDR2 sequences are SGHTA and FQGNSA. CDR3 nucleotides: TGTGCCAGCAGCTTCACGGGGGGGACGATCAATGAGCAGTACTTC. Translated: CASSFTGGTINEQYF.

This clonotype was seen a handful of times. This chain links TRBV12-3 or TRBV12-4 with TRBJ2-1; D is ambiguous. The J call may be incorrect, as the DNA end agrees better with TRBJ2-7. The CDR3 has 15 amino acids. The CDR3 reads CASSFGRGPYNEQYF. The CDR3 nucleotides read TGTGCCAGCAGTTTCGGCCGCGGTCCCTACAATGAGCAGTACTTC.

This clonotype was picked up a small number of times. This chain uses TRBV20-1 with TRBJ2-5; the D is unclear. The V gene lost 0 bases and the J gene lost 5 bases, with 13 bases spanning the gap. Germline V gene data show CDR1 as DFQATT and CDR2 as SNEGSKA (reference sequence). The CDR3 is made up of 14 amino acids. The CDR3 DNA is TGCAGTGCTAGAGATAGGGCTTTTTCTGAGACCCAGTACTTC. As protein: CSARDRAFSETQYF.